This T cell receptor (beta chain) was recovered during a study of T cell responses to AZD1222 COVID-19 vaccine. The study, taken as a whole, reports: Reportedly, close to half of spike-specific TCRs are directed against unmutated variant regions.

TCRdb's copy holds only in-frame clones and misses some; the assay was immunoSEQ multiplex PCR. Of about 180,000 clones listed, more than 75% were seen once; the top ten hold more than 25%. Comments on this clone: Antigen unknown.

The CDR3 contains 15 residues. Germline V gene sequence: CDR1 LNHDA, CDR2 SQIVND (reference sequence). Trimming took off 5 bases at V and 5 bases at J, with 17 bases between the two ends. This chain uses TRBV19 with TRBJ2-3, with TRBD2 as a possible D gene (7 bases). This receptor was identified in an adult who received the AZD1222 COVID-19 vaccine. Sequenced here: peripheral blood, sampled 28 days after the second AZD1222 dose. CDR3 loop: CASSGGGPAEDTQYF. In nucleotides, the CDR3 is TGTGCCAGTAGTGGGGGGGGGCCTGCAGAAGATACGCAGTATTTT.